A selection of T cell receptor beta chains follows, all from one sample in a study of T cell responses to AZD1222 COVID-19 vaccine. TCRdb's copy holds only in-frame clones and misses some; the assay was immunoSEQ multiplex PCR. This repertoire shows some 200,000 clones, 92% found once; its top ten account for roughly 10%. Sequenced here: peripheral blood, sampled on day 0 of AZD1222 vaccination. All receptors come from an adult in good health. CDR3s leave out the opening cysteine and the closing phenylalanine or tryptophan. Each record gives: J gene, CDR3 length, V gene, CDR3 protein.

>TRBJ1-3|13|TRBV27
ASSSQGGPGNTIY
>TRBJ2-5|11|TRBV30
AATRGAGETQY
>TRBJ2-3|12|TRBV10-1
ASSESVLRDTQY
>TRBJ2-7|14|TRBV4-2
ASSQALLAGIYEQY
>TRBJ1-1|13|TRBV12-5
ASGLVLGGNTEAF
>TRBJ2-2|15|TRBV27
ASSLSLGELNTGELF
>TRBJ2-3|12|TRBV7-9
ASSLMGDMDTQY
>TRBJ1-1|11|TRBV7-2
ASSIGLNTEAF
>TRBJ1-2|10|TRBV6-5
ASRDTIYGYT
>TRBJ1-5|11|TRBV5-4
ASSSGPNQPQH
>TRBJ2-7|11|TRBV4-1
ASSQELPYEQY
>TRBJ2-4|10|TRBV7-2
ASSVGENIQY
>TRBJ1-6|16|TRBV7-2
ASSLVKSRQGFNSPLH
>TRBJ1-5|13|TRBV2
ASSETRSGRQPQH
>TRBJ1-2|12|TRBV7-9
ATTTGSANYGYT
>TRBJ1-2|13|TRBV11-2
ASSGQGGQDRGYT
>TRBJ2-1|11|TRBV7-2
ASSTSGYNEQF
>TRBJ1-2|13|TRBV3-1/TRBV3-2
ASSPSRVINYGYT
>TRBJ2-7|12|TRBV18
ASSPRQGADEQY
>TRBJ2-7|13|TRBV5-4
ASSLGSGELYEQY
>TRBJ1-2|16|TRBV29-1
SVVGLMQGDKAPYGYT
>TRBJ2-7|12|TRBV12-5
ASGIQGTINEQY
>TRBJ2-3|11|TRBV6-1
ASSEVGTDTQY
>TRBJ1-2|14|TRBV6-5
ASSYDSETKFYGYT